This passage covers 7 T cell receptor beta chains from one sample sequenced in a study of regulatory T cells in long-lasting Graves disease. In building TCR beta libraries, iRepertoire HTBI primers were used together with Arm-PCR of CDR3 regions. TCRdb redid the calling of the multiplex PCR reads with MiXCR, one entry per CDR3 protein. Of roughly 360,000 distinct CDR3 sequences listed, approximately 12% are singletons. Time point specified: newly diagnosed GD, antithyroid drugs for less than 3 months. RNA extracted from PBMCs served as the sequencing template. This sample also appeared in a second study, on T cells in Graves' hyperthyroidism and ophthalmopathy.

The source was peripheral blood mononuclear cells (PBMCs), collected at new diagnosis, from a patient treated with antithyroid drugs. All receptors come from a woman younger than 35 with Graves disease.

This clonotype turned up a few times. V gene TRBV12-3 or TRBV12-4 combines with J gene TRBJ1-6, with D perhaps TRBD1 (5 bases). The CDR3 is 14 residues long. Trimming removed 3 bases from V and 6 bases from J, with 9 bases in between. The CDR3 coding sequence is TGTGCCAGCAGTTTTTCGGGGGTTAATTCACCCCTCCACTTT. Its protein is CASSFSGVNSPLHF.

This clonotype showed up many times. The rearrangement uses TRBV6-5 and TRBJ2-1; TRBD1 matches 9 bases. After removal of 4 bases from V and 4 bases from J, the junction contained 5 bases not matched to a gene. Looked up from germline, CDR1 is MNHEY and CDR2 is SVGAGI. CDR3 length: 15 residues. The CDR3 DNA sequence: TGTGCCAGCAGTTGGGGACAGGGAGGATACAATGAGCAGTTCTTC. Its translation is CASSWGQGGYNEQFF.

The sample holds many counts of this clonotype. This chain links TRBV15 with TRBJ1-4; maybe TRBD1 (5 bases). The germline CDR1 and CDR2 sequences are LNHNV and YYDKDF (reference sequence). The germline V and J ends were trimmed by 3 bases and 7 bases, with 12 bases remaining between them. CDR3 length: 14 residues. CDR3 sequence: CATSSARGVEKLFF. CDR3 coding DNA: TGTGCCACCAGCAGCGCTAGGGGCGTTGAAAAACTGTTTTTT.

This clonotype was counted ten times or more. The rearrangement links TRBV27 to TRBJ2-2; TRBD2 might be the D (6 bases). The CDR3 is 15 amino acids. Trimming shortened V by 0 bases and J by 7 bases, and 12 bases separated the two germline ends. The germline CDR1 and CDR2 sequences are MNHEY and SMNVEV (reference sequence). CDR3 DNA: TGTGCCAGCAGTTTATCCCCCTCTAGCGTCGGGGAGCTGTTTTTT. Protein: CASSLSPSSVGELFF.

The genes are TRBV7-9 and TRBJ2-1; TRBD2 aligns across 14 bases. This CDR3 comprises 16 residues. V was clipped by 4 bases and J by 9 bases; unmatched bases: 8. CDR1 is SEHNR and CDR2 is FQNEAQ in the germline V gene (reference sequence). This CDR3 reads CASSSPGLAGVSEQFF. In DNA form, the CDR3 reads TGTGCCAGCAGCTCTCCGGGACTAGCGGGAGTTTCTGAGCAGTTCTTC.

This clonotype appeared once. The chain joins TRBV5-5 to TRBJ2-3, with TRBD2 identical over 13 bases. The trim removed 3 bases at V and 6 bases at J, leaving 7 bases unmatched. Per germline, CDR1 SGHKS and CDR2 YYEKEE (reference sequence). The CDR3 contains 16 residues. DNA for the CDR3: TGTGCCAGCAGCTCGACTAGCGGGGGGCTCCGGGATACGCAGTATTTT. This codes for CASSSTSGGLRDTQYF.

This clonotype showed up many times. The chain joins TRBV11-3 to TRBJ1-1; D unresolved. Trimming left V 4 bases short and J 7 bases short, with 13 bases between. Germline V lookup: CDR1 SGHNT, CDR2 YENEEA. CDR3 length: 13 residues. In DNA, the CDR3 is TGTGCCAGCAGCTCCTCCTCGGTGGTTGAAGCTTTCTTT. This gives the protein CASSSSSVVEAFF.